One T cell receptor (beta chain) is described in this entry. The antigen is unknown. PCR amplification relied on 60 Vbeta primers (plus 13 Jbeta primers). The assay was immunoSEQ multiplex PCR, and TCRdb's table has in-frame clones only and misses some. The data show approximately 180,000 clones, around 81% seen once. The data were obtained in a study of cytomegalovirus exposure and HLA in healthy donors. Broader study findings: Later analysis identified 17,000 or so TCR beta sequences associated with HLA alleles, using a false discovery rate threshold of 0.05. Later genetic work tied a missense DCLRE1C variant to beta-chain V and J trimming. Later work found that TCR association rates differed between HLA loci; DRB1 had the most and HLA-C the fewest.

The CDR3 spans 14 residues. Losses at the gene ends were 7 bases for V and 4 bases for J; bases not matched to a gene: 8. Germline V gene lookup returns CDR1 ENHRY and CDR2 SYGVKD. The sequenced sample consisted of PBMCs. The rearrangement uses TRBV10-3 and TRBJ1-2; 8 bases line up with TRBD1. This receptor was identified in a man between 18 and 35 years old in good health and CMV-seronegative. This CDR3 is CAINPMGQVYGYTF. CDR3 DNA: TGTGCCATCAACCCAATGGGACAGGTCTATGGCTACACCTTC.